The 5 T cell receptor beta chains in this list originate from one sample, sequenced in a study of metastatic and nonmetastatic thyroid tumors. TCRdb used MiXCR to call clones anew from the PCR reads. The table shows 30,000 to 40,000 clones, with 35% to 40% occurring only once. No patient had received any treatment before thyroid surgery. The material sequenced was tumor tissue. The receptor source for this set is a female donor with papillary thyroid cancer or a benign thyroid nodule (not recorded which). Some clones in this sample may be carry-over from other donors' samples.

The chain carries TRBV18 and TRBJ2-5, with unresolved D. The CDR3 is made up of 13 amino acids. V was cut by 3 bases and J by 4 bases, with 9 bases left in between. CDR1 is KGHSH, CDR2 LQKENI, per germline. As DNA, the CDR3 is TGTGCCAGCTCACCCTCGACCCCAGAGACCCAGTACTTC. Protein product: CASSPSTPETQYF.

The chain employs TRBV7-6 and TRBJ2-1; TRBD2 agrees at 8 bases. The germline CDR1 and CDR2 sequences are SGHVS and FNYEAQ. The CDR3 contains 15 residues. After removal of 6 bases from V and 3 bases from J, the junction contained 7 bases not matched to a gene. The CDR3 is CASSDGGASYNEQFF. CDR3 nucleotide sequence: TGTGCCAGCAGTGACGGGGGGGCCAGCTACAATGAGCAGTTCTTC.

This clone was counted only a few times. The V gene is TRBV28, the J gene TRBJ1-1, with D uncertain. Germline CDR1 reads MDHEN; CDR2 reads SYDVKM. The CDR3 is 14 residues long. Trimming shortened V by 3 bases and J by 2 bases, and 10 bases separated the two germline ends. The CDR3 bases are TGTGCCAGCAGTTTTTATTTAGGAAACACTGAAGCTTTCTTT. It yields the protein CASSFYLGNTEAFF.

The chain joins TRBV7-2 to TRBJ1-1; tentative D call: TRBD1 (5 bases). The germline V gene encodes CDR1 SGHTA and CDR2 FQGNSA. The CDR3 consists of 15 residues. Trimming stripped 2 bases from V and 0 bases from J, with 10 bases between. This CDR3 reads CASSLFGGMNTEAFF. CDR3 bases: TGTGCCAGCAGCTTATTTGGGGGTATGAACACTGAAGCTTTCTTT.

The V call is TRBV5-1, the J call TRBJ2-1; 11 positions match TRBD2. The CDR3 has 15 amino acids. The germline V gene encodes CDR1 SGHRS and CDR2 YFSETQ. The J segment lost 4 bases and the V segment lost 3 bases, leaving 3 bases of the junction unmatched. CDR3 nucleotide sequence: TGCGCCAGCAGCTCGACTAGCGGGAAATACAATGAGCAGTTCTTC. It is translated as CASSSTSGKYNEQFF. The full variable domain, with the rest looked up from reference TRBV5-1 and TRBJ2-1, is KAGVTQTPRYLIKTRGQQVTLSCSPISGHRSVSWYQQTPGQGLQFLFEYFSETQRNKGNFPGRFSGRQFSNSRSEMNVSTLELGDSALYLCASSSTSGKYNEQFFGPGTRLTVL.